This T cell receptor (beta chain) stems from a study of T cell repertoires in cytomegalovirus infection. For the study at large: Peptides in the study included HLA-C-restricted and HLA-B-restricted CMV epitopes. Public signatures in TCR beta pointed to CMV infection and matching HLA type. Whole-study results and caveats: The ex vivo response showed dominance by HLA-C-restricted CMV-specific TCR beta clonotypes. Pooled public TCR beta family frequency picked out CMV carriers with the relevant HLA.

There are 15 residues in the CDR3. CDR1 and CDR2 (germline): PRHDT, FYEKMQ (reference sequence). Trimming cost V 4 bases and J 4 bases; bases outside gene matches: 5. The table lists this clonotype with a few counts. Its antigen is still unknown. TCRdb re-called the reads with MiXCR, one entry per CDR3 protein. The sample includes roughly 990,000 distinct CDR3 sequences, around 30% seen only once; the top ten take more than 12%. The rearrangement joins TRBV13 to TRBJ2-1, with 9 nucleotides matching TRBD2. This receptor was obtained from a human donor in good health (CMV status not recorded). Some clones in this sample may be carry-over from other donors' samples. Source: cultured CD8+ T cells from PBMCs, taken from culture after CMV antigen stimulation. This chain's CDR3 is CASSSGRGGYNEQFF. As DNA, the CDR3 is TGTGCCAGCAGCTCCGGGCGGGGGGGTTACAATGAGCAGTTCTTC.